The 3 T cell receptor beta chains reported below all come from one sample, sequenced in a study of T-cell memory formation after mild COVID-19. TCRdb itself ran the 5' RACE reads through MiXCR, one entry per CDR3 protein. The repertoire holds 550,000 to 700,000 distinct CDR3 sequences, with roughly 17% as singletons. Sequencing was performed on PBMCs or a T cell subset sorted from them (not recorded which). The receptor source for this set is an adult woman who had mild COVID-19 (a few samples of this study predate the infection). Cell type and time point are not known.

At least ten counts were recorded for this clonotype. This chain links TRBV6-6 with TRBJ2-3, with D unclear. Germline CDR1 is MNHNY and CDR2 is SVGAGI (reference sequence). V was shortened by 3 bases and J by 1 base, with 14 bases between the two germline ends. CDR3 length: 16 residues. The CDR3 protein is CASSYQSRAGTDTQYF. CDR3 in DNA: TGTGCCAGCAGTTATCAGTCCCGGGCCGGCACAGATACGCAGTATTTT.

CDR3 sequence (DNA): TGTGCCAGCAGCGTGACGACCGGGACAGATTCCTACAATGAGCAGTTCTTC. Amino acids: CASSVTTGTDSYNEQFF. The chain recombines TRBV9 with TRBJ2-1; 7 positions agree with TRBD1. CDR3 length: 17 amino acids. Trimming cost V 2 bases and J 1 base; bases outside gene matches: 9. Germline V CDR1 and CDR2: SGDLS, YYNGEE.

The table lists this clonotype with a few counts. The rearrangement uses TRBV28 and TRBJ2-7, with D uncertain. CDR1 and CDR2 from the germline V gene are MDHEN and SYDVKM. The CDR3 extends over 12 amino acids. Trimming took off 1 base at V and 4 bases at J, with 5 bases between the two ends. CDR3: CASSLSLYEQYF. The DNA of the CDR3 is TGTGCCAGCAGTTTATCGCTTTACGAGCAGTACTTC.